Listed below are T cell receptor beta chains from one sample, sequenced in a study of identical twins. TCRdb recomputed calls from the 5' RACE reads with MiXCR, one row per CDR3 protein. Of 210,000 or so distinct CDR3 sequences in the sample, around 6.9% were seen once. This sample was shared with a second study, whose subject was yellow fever vaccine responses in identical twins.

Sequenced: memory (CD45RO+) T cells sorted from blood. Source of these receptors: a woman aged 18-30 years in good health. The CDR3 runs from the conserved cysteine through the conserved F or W. The D gene is left open where the match is weak. The listing skips clone size in some rows; elsewhere it reads once, few, many or a size class.

TRBD1 TRBJ2-6 many TRBV27 CASSFRSPGQVGSGANVLTF TGTGCCAGCAGTTTCCGATCACCGGGACAGGTGGGCTCTGGGGCCAACGTCCTGACTTTC
. TRBJ2-1 . TRBV12-3/TRBV12-4 CASSPRNEQFF TGTGCCAGCAGCCCTAGGAATGAGCAGTTCTTC
. TRBJ2-2 . TRBV4-1 CASRHNLGGGGTGELFF TGCGCCAGCAGACATAACCTAGGGGGAGGAGGAACCGGGGAGCTGTTTTTT
. TRBJ2-3 few TRBV11-2 CASSLGLFSDTQYF TGTGCCAGCAGCTTGGGACTCTTTAGCGATACGCAGTATTTT
TRBD2 TRBJ2-3 many TRBV4-3 CASSPIGREADTQYF TGCGCCAGCAGCCCGATAGGACGGGAGGCAGATACGCAGTATTTT
. TRBJ2-5 . TRBV5-6 CASSSRAKNVETQYF TGTGCCAGCAGCTCGAGGGCCAAGAATGTAGAGACCCAGTACTTC
. TRBJ1-1 . TRBV6-1 CASRLTGANTEAFF TGTGCCAGCAGGTTGACCGGGGCGAACACTGAAGCTTTCTTT
TRBD2 TRBJ2-3 . TRBV7-3 CASSLFGLAGGRTDTQYF TGTGCCAGCAGCTTATTCGGACTAGCGGGGGGGCGCACAGATACGCAGTATTTT
. TRBJ2-3 many TRBV28 CASSSRGGIDTQYF TGTGCCAGCAGTAGCAGGGGGGGGATAGATACGCAGTATTTT
. TRBJ1-1 many TRBV12-3/TRBV12-4 CASTQRNTEAFF TGTGCCAGCACCCAGCGGAACACTGAAGCTTTCTTT
. TRBJ2-3 few TRBV21-1 CASSKEKEGPDTQYF TGTGCCAGCAGCAAAGAGAAGGAAGGGCCAGATACGCAGTATTTT
. TRBJ1-1 few TRBV6-9 CASSFPGHWNTEAFF TGTGCCAGCAGTTTCCCGGGACATTGGAACACTGAAGCTTTCTTT
TRBD2 TRBJ2-2 few TRBV6-1 CASTRLAANTGELFF TGTGCCAGCACTCGACTAGCCGCTAACACCGGGGAGCTGTTTTTT
. TRBJ1-1 many TRBV29-1 CSVVVGVNTEAFF TGCAGCGTTGTAGTAGGTGTGAACACTGAAGCTTTCTTT
. TRBJ2-5 many TRBV12-3/TRBV12-4 CASSFGQGGETQYF TGTGCCAGCAGTTTTGGGCAGGGTGGGGAGACCCAGTACTTC
TRBD1 TRBJ1-2 many TRBV29-1 CSAAGDRVLDYGYTF TGCAGCGCTGCGGGGGACAGGGTTCTCGACTATGGCTACACCTTC
TRBD2 TRBJ2-3 few TRBV20-1 CSASAGLTDTQYF TGCAGTGCTTCCGCGGGACTAACAGATACGCAGTATTTT
. TRBJ2-5 many TRBV20-1 CSALDNRETQYF TGCAGTGCTCTGGACAATCGGGAGACCCAGTACTTC
. TRBJ2-7 many TRBV20-1 CSARKGLVSYEQYF TGCAGTGCTAGAAAGGGACTGGTCTCCTACGAGCAGTACTTC
. TRBJ1-1 many TRBV20-1 CSARDQGGTEAFF TGCAGTGCTAGAGATCAGGGCGGAACTGAAGCTTTCTTT
. TRBJ1-1 . TRBV9 CASSVGPGKFPNTEAFF TGTGCCAGCAGCGTAGGTCCCGGGAAGTTTCCCAACACTGAAGCTTTCTTT
. TRBJ2-7 many TRBV12-3/TRBV12-4 CASSKGQHGGPYEQYF TGTGCCAGCAGTAAAGGACAGCATGGGGGGCCTTACGAGCAGTACTTC
TRBD1 TRBJ2-2 few TRBV28 CASSSLGQGAGELFF TGTGCCAGCAGTTCTCTGGGACAGGGGGCCGGGGAGCTGTTTTTT
. TRBJ2-7 . TRBV7-3 CASSPQAGSSYEQYF TGTGCCAGCAGCCCCCAGGCGGGGAGCTCCTACGAGCAGTACTTC
TRBD1 TRBJ2-5 . TRBV12-3/TRBV12-4 CASSLAGTGGRETQYF TGTGCCAGCAGTTTAGCTGGGACAGGGGGCAGAGAGACCCAGTACTTC
TRBD2 TRBJ2-5 few TRBV20-1 CSARVYGWLAEQETQYF TGCAGTGCTAGAGTATATGGTTGGCTAGCGGAGCAAGAGACCCAGTACTTC
. TRBJ1-6 many TRBV5-1 CASSFGQSSSYNSPLHF TGCGCCAGCAGCTTTGGACAGAGTTCCTCCTATAATTCACCCCTCCACTTT
. TRBJ1-6 many TRBV6-4 CASSDGTMGSPLHF TGTGCCAGCAGTGACGGGACAATGGGTTCACCCCTCCACTTT
. TRBJ1-1 few TRBV4-2 CASSILEDTEAFF TGTGCCAGCAGCATCCTGGAGGACACTGAAGCTTTCTTT
. TRBJ2-2 many TRBV3-1 CASSQILTGELFF TGTGCCAGCAGCCAAATCCTCACCGGGGAGCTGTTTTTT
. TRBJ1-5 many TRBV20-1 CSARQGSNQPQHF TGCAGTGCTAGACAGGGGAGCAATCAGCCCCAGCATTTT